Listed here are 23 T cell receptor beta chains from one sample, sequenced in a study of T cells in Graves' hyperthyroidism and ophthalmopathy. Authors of the study amplified TCR beta CDR3 regions from RNA transcripts. Initially, a first-round RT-PCR of the TCR CDR3 employed the HTBI primer set. A single record per CDR3 protein comes from TCRdb applying MiXCR to the multiplex PCR reads. The table shows 350,000 or so distinct CDR3 sequences, with around 18% occurring only once. Sequenced: blood. Every receptor here comes from a woman between 40 and 55 years old with Graves' ophthalmopathy.

This clonotype was seen only a few times. V usage is TRBV20-1 and J usage is TRBJ2-5, with D perhaps matching TRBD1 or TRBD2 (5 bases each). Trimming took off 1 base at V and 2 bases at J, with 14 bases between the two ends. The CDR3 has 15 residues. Germline CDR1 reads DFQATT; CDR2 reads SNEGSKA (reference sequence). The CDR3 DNA sequence: TGCAGTGCTAGAGCCCCGGCAGGGAGACAAGAGACCCAGTACTTC. Amino acids: CSARAPAGRQETQYF.

At least ten counts were recorded for this clonotype. This chain connects TRBV10-2 to TRBJ2-7, with D unresolved. This CDR3 is 16 amino acids long. Trimming shortened V by 2 bases and J by 3 bases, and 17 bases separated the two germline ends. CDR1 is WSHSY, CDR2 SAAADI, per germline. The CDR3 sequence is CASSEPPGLSDYEQYF. CDR3 bases: TGCGCCAGCAGTGAGCCCCCCGGGTTGTCAGACTACGAGCAGTACTTC.

The sample holds many counts of this clonotype. The chain combines TRBV7-2 with TRBJ1-2, with 11 nucleotides matching TRBD1. Germline CDR1 SGHTA, CDR2 FQGNSA. J was trimmed by 4 bases and V by 5 bases; bases with no gene match: 6. The length of the CDR3 is 15 residues. This CDR3 reads CASSPRTGGSYGYTF. Written as DNA, the CDR3 is TGTGCCAGCAGCCCCAGGACAGGGGGCAGCTATGGCTACACCTTC.

This clonotype showed up many times. This chain links TRBV11-2 with TRBJ2-5; 7 bases align to TRBD1. Trimming at V came to 3 bases and at J to 3 bases, leaving 1 base not matched to a gene. The CDR3 covers 13 residues. Germline V gene lookup returns CDR1 SGHAT and CDR2 FQNNGV. DNA of the CDR3: TGTGCCAGCAGCTTGGGGACAGAAGAGACCCAGTACTTC. Its translation: CASSLGTEETQYF.

The V and J genes are TRBV6-5 and TRBJ2-7; TRBD2 is a possible D gene (6 bases). This CDR3 region has 15 residues. V lost 2 bases to trimming and J lost 3 bases, with 14 bases between them. Germline loops: CDR1 MNHEY, CDR2 SVGAGI. CDR3 loop: CASSYGGITRYEQYF. The DNA for the CDR3 is TGTGCCAGCAGTTACGGGGGGATAACCCGCTACGAGCAGTACTTC.

This clonotype was counted ten times or more. The V and J genes are TRBV20-1 and TRBJ1-2, with D hard to call. Between the trimmed V and J ends, which lost 0 bases and 4 bases, there was a span of 6 bases. Per germline, CDR1 DFQATT and CDR2 SNEGSKA (reference sequence). The CDR3 runs 12 residues. The CDR3 sequence: CSARDRLYGYTF. CDR3 DNA: TGCAGTGCTAGAGACAGACTCTATGGCTACACCTTC.

This clonotype was picked up a small number of times. A junction boundary mismatches the germline segment, possibly from a read error. The chain employs TRBV7-8 and TRBJ1-2; D is ambiguous. The CDR3 has 13 amino acids. CDR1 and CDR2 from the germline V gene are SGHVS and FQNEAQ. Here the CDR3 reads CASSDGAAYGYIF. In DNA, the CDR3 is TGTGCCAGCAGCGATGGAGCAGCCTATGGCTACATCTTC.

CDR3 sequence reads: CASRWRTGGTGELFF. CDR3 in DNA: TGCGCCAGCAGATGGCGCACGGGGGGCACCGGGGAGCTGTTTTTT. This rearrangement joins TRBV4-1 to TRBJ2-2; 7 bases are shared with TRBD2. The V gene end was trimmed by 6 bases and the J gene end by 4 bases; junction bases not matched to a gene: 8. CDR1 is MGHRA and CDR2 is YSYEKL in the germline V gene. The CDR3 length is 15 residues.

At least ten counts were recorded for this clonotype. The chain has TRBV28 and TRBJ1-5, with D possibly being TRBD1 (6 bases). CDR3 length: 17 amino acids. Trimming removed 2 bases from V and 4 bases from J, with 18 bases in between. Germline values: CDR1 MDHEN, CDR2 SYDVKM. CDR3 DNA sequence: TGTGCCAGCAGTTTACCTTACAGGGAGCTCCAAAATCAGCCCCAGCATTTT. It encodes CASSLPYRELQNQPQHF.

This clonotype was observed many times. This chain connects TRBV20-1 to TRBJ2-5; 8 bases map to TRBD2. V lost 6 bases, J lost 0 bases, and 9 bases stayed unmatched. This CDR3 spans 15 amino acids. CDR1 and CDR2 from the germline V gene are DFQATT and SNEGSKA (reference sequence). CDR3 nucleotides: TGCAGTGCCGCGGCCCCGGGAGGGGACCAAGAGACCCAGTACTTC. This gives the protein CSAAAPGGDQETQYF.

The V and J genes are TRBV18 and TRBJ2-2; D gene uncertain. V dropped 2 bases and J dropped 8 bases, with 6 bases sitting between them. Germline assignment: CDR1 KGHSH and CDR2 LQKENI. This CDR3 is built from 12 residues. The CDR3 sequence: CASSPDHGELFF. In nucleotides, the CDR3 is TGTGCCAGCTCACCAGATCATGGGGAGCTGTTTTTT.

This clonotype was observed many times. V and J are TRBV6-5 and TRBJ1-1; perhaps TRBD1 as D (6 bases). This CDR3 is built from 13 residues. Germline V gene data show CDR1 as MNHEY and CDR2 as SVGAGI. Trimming took off 7 bases at V and 7 bases at J, with 16 bases between the two ends. CDR3 in DNA: TGTGCCAGCACCCCTCGCACAGGGAGTGAAGCTTTCTTT. It is translated as CASTPRTGSEAFF.

Ten or more counts support this clonotype. The rearrangement uses TRBV6-1 and TRBJ2-3, with D unresolved. The CDR3 consists of 13 residues. V dropped 7 bases and J dropped 6 bases, with 14 bases sitting between them. In germline, CDR1 is MNHNS, CDR2 SASEGT. For the CDR3, the DNA is TGTGCCAGCAATAACGCTGGGTCCGATACGCAGTATTTT. This translates into CASNNAGSDTQYF.

This clonotype was detected a few times. Since a much larger clone is just one base distant, this may be a read error. The chain has TRBV18 and TRBJ2-4; unclear D gene. The germline gives CDR1 KGHSH, CDR2 LQKENI. Trimming took off 2 bases at V and 2 bases at J, with 13 bases between the two ends. The CDR3 totals 16 residues. CDR3 in amino acids: CASSPIVPATKNIQYF. The DNA for the CDR3 is TGTGCCAGCTCACCAATCGTACCAGCTACCAAAAACATTCAGTACTTC.

There are many counts of this clonotype. The chain carries TRBV27 and TRBJ1-5; the D is unclear. CDR3 length: 15 amino acids. The germline CDR1 and CDR2 sequences are MNHEY and SMNVEV (reference sequence). V lost 3 bases to trimming and J lost 1 base, with 10 bases between them. CDR3 loop: CASSFEGRSNQPQHF. CDR3 nucleotides: TGTGCCAGCAGTTTCGAGGGTCGGAGCAATCAGCCCCAGCATTTT.

This clonotype was seen at least ten times. V usage is TRBV10-3 and J usage is TRBJ2-7, with 8 bases that match TRBD1. The V and J ends lost 5 bases and 3 bases, in that order; junction bases with no gene match: 6. The CDR3 length is 14 residues. The germline CDR1 and CDR2 sequences are ENHRY and SYGVKD. The CDR3 reads CAISTRQGNYEQYF. Written as DNA, the CDR3 is TGTGCCATCAGTACCCGACAGGGGAACTACGAGCAGTACTTC.

This clonotype showed up many times. The J gene is TRBJ2-7, the V gene TRBV9, with a weak D call TRBD1 (6 bases). Germline CDR1 and CDR2: SGDLS and YYNGEE. V was shortened by 3 bases and J by 5 bases, with 9 bases between the two germline ends. The CDR3 length is 12 residues. The CDR3 protein is CASSDRDHEQYF. CDR3 in DNA: TGTGCCAGCAGCGACAGGGACCACGAGCAGTACTTC.

This clonotype was detected many times. The rearrangement links TRBV12-3 or TRBV12-4 to TRBJ2-7, with TRBD2 as a possible D gene (5 bases). Trimming took 1 base from V and 2 from J, leaving 9 bases between them. The CDR3 is made up of 14 amino acids. The CDR3 coding sequence is TGTGCCAGCAGTTTAGTTGACGGGACCTACGAGCAGTACTTC. It is translated as CASSLVDGTYEQYF.

The chain couples TRBV12-3 or TRBV12-4 to TRBJ1-5; D uncertain. The CDR3 has 15 residues. Trimming shortened V by 5 bases and J by 4 bases, and 15 bases separated the two germline ends. This CDR3 is CASSDSSQPNQPQHF. CDR3 DNA: TGTGCCAGCAGTGATTCTTCCCAACCAAATCAGCCCCAGCATTTT.

There are many counts of this clonotype. The chain has TRBV18 and TRBJ2-2, with D possibly TRBD1 on 5 matching bases. V lost 3 bases and J 4 bases, leaving 6 bases between the germline ends. Germline loops: CDR1 KGHSH, CDR2 LQKENI. The CDR3 consists of 13 residues. The CDR3 spells CASSPGATGELFF. CDR3 bases: TGTGCCAGCTCACCTGGGGCCACCGGGGAGCTGTTTTTT. The full variable domain, in which reference TRBV18 and TRBJ2-2 provide the parts outside the CDR3, is NAGVMQNPRHLVRRRGQEARLRCSPMKGHSHVYWYRQLPEEGLKFMVYLQKENIIDESGMPKERFSAEFPKEGPSILRIQQVVRGDSAAYFCASSPGATGELFFGEGSRLTVL.

The table lists this clonotype with many counts. A much more abundant neighbour one base away suggests this may be a read error. The chain combines TRBV7-9 with TRBJ2-2, with 11 nucleotides matching TRBD2. With 6 bases clipped from V and 4 bases from J, the junction kept 1 base outside the gene matches. CDR1 is SEHNR, CDR2 FQNEAQ, per germline (reference sequence). This CDR3 has 14 residues. CDR3 nucleotide sequence: TGTGCCAGCAGACTAGCGGGAGCCACCGGGGAGCTGTTTTTT. Translating it yields CASRLAGATGELFF. The complete variable domain, with remaining parts taken from reference TRBV7-9 and TRBJ2-2, reads DTGVSQNPRHKITKRGQNVTFRCDPISEHNRLYWYRQTLGQGPEFLTYFQNEAQLEKSRLLSDRFSAERPKGSFSTLEIQRTEQGDSAMYLCASRLAGATGELFFGEGSRLTVL.

Ten or more counts support this clonotype. This chain links TRBV7-9 with TRBJ2-7; a possible D gene is TRBD1 (6 bases). CDR3 size: 14 residues. V gave up 4 bases and J gave up 0 bases, with 10 bases separating them. The germline CDR1 and CDR2 sequences are SEHNR and FQNEAQ (reference sequence). CDR3 residues: CASSSSGASYEQYF. CDR3 bases: TGTGCCAGCAGCTCATCAGGGGCCTCCTACGAGCAGTACTTC.

This clonotype occurred many times. The chain carries TRBV12-3 or TRBV12-4 and TRBJ1-1; D possibly corresponds to TRBD1 (5 bases). V lost 6 bases and J 1 base, leaving 12 bases between the germline ends. The CDR3 is 14 residues long. The CDR3 here is CASSQGLGNTEAFF. The DNA for the CDR3 is TGTGCCAGCAGCCAGGGACTGGGGAACACTGAAGCTTTCTTT.